These T cell receptor beta chains were read from a single sample in a study of T-cell reconstitution after alpha-beta-depleted transplantation in children. From the PCR reads, TCRdb called clonotypes with MiXCR, one entry per CDR3 protein. The repertoire has just over 950,000 distinct CDR3 sequences, 25% to 35% of them found once; the top ten carry 28%. The material sequenced was PBMCs, mostly from graft donor cells, taken 360 days after TCRalphabeta/CD19-depleted stem cell transplant. Receptor source: a boy under three years old who had a stem cell transplant for SCID, so the T cells may come from the graft donor. Both conserved end residues are part of each CDR3. A D gene is named only where the DNA matches it firmly. Where a row states a size, it is once, few, many or the class of an expanded clone; other rows omit it.

J gene | clone size | D gene | V gene | CDR3 protein | CDR3 DNA
TRBJ1-1 | few | - | TRBV10-3 | CAISEWNKAEAFF | TGTGCCATCAGTGAGTGGAACAAGGCTGAAGCTTTCTTT
TRBJ2-2 | - | TRBD2 | TRBV7-9 | CASSIRGDTGELFF | TGTGCCAGCAGCATCCGGGGGGACACCGGGGAGCTGTTTTTT
TRBJ2-5 | few | - | TRBV6-6 | CASSYVEGETQYF | TGTGCCAGCAGTTACGTGGAGGGAGAGACCCAGTACTTC
TRBJ2-1 | - | TRBD2 | TRBV12-3/TRBV12-4 | CASSFPGTTSYNEQFF | TGTGCCAGCAGTTTCCCCGGGACTACCTCCTACAATGAGCAGTTCTTC
TRBJ1-2 | once | - | TRBV5-8 | CASSLAGIYYGYTF | TGTGCCAGCAGCTTGGCCGGGATCTACTATGGCTACACCTTC
TRBJ2-7 | - | TRBD1 | TRBV5-6 | CASSLRQGVDEQYF | TGTGCCAGCAGCCTCCGACAGGGTGTCGACGAGCAGTACTTC
TRBJ1-1 | many | - | TRBV5-1 | CASSLGVRNTEAFF | TGTGCCAGCAGTTTGGGGGTTCGGAACACTGAAGCTTTCTTT
TRBJ2-2 | - | - | TRBV6-5 | CASSYSRDTGELFF | TGTGCCAGCAGTTACTCTCGGGACACCGGGGAGCTGTTTTTT
TRBJ2-3 | - | - | TRBV27 | CASSFSTGNTQYF | TGTGCCAGCAGCTTCAGTACAGGGAATACGCAGTATTTT
TRBJ2-1 | many | - | TRBV7-2 | CASSFLAQYNEQFF | TGTGCCAGCAGCTTTTTAGCGCAGTATAATGAGCAGTTCTTC
TRBJ1-1 | - | - | TRBV29-1 | CSVDDPNTEAFF | TGCAGCGTCGACGACCCGAACACTGAAGCTTTCTTT
TRBJ1-6 | few | TRBD1 | TRBV4-1 | CASSQGTGNNSPLHF | TGCGCCAGCAGCCAGGGGACAGGGAATAATTCACCCCTCCACTTT
TRBJ2-7 | - | - | TRBV12-3/TRBV12-4 | CASSRSGYVQYF | TGTGCCAGCAGTAGGAGTGGGTACGTGCAGTACTTC
TRBJ2-5 | - | TRBD1 | TRBV4-1 | CASSQPGQGGQETQYF | TGCGCCAGCAGCCAACCCGGACAGGGGGGACAAGAGACCCAGTACTTC
TRBJ2-7 | once | TRBD2 | TRBV4-1 | CASARIGWGGYEQYF | TGCGCCAGCGCAAGAATAGGGTGGGGGGGATACGAGCAGTACTTC
TRBJ1-4 | - | - | TRBV12-3/TRBV12-4 | CASSYSSMGEKLFF | TGTGCCAGCAGTTATTCCTCGATGGGTGAAAAACTGTTTTTT
TRBJ2-7 | few | TRBD1 | TRBV4-1 | CASSQGRTGGFYEQYF | TGCGCCAGCAGCCAAGGACGGACAGGGGGCTTCTACGAGCAGTACTTC
TRBJ2-1 | - | - | TRBV12-3/TRBV12-4 | CASTEVARDNEQFF | TGTGCCAGCACTGAGGTCGCCCGAGACAATGAGCAGTTCTTC
TRBJ1-6 | - | - | TRBV10-3 | CAISVGGSRGSPLHF | TGTGCCATCAGTGTCGGGGGCTCGCGAGGTTCACCCCTCCACTTT
TRBJ2-6 | - | - | TRBV15 | CATSRGPRRSGANVLTF | TGTGCCACCAGCAGGGGACCGCGCCGCTCTGGGGCCAACGTCCTGACTTTC
TRBJ1-1 | few | - | TRBV7-9 | CASSLSSGALNTEAFF | TGTGCCAGCAGCTTATCGTCAGGGGCCCTGAACACTGAAGCTTTCTTT
TRBJ1-3 | - | - | TRBV19 | CASSILGPFSGNTIYF | TGTGCCAGTAGTATCCTTGGGCCCTTCTCTGGAAACACCATATATTTT
TRBJ2-3 | - | - | TRBV10-3 | CAISEGRDTDTQYF | TGTGCCATCAGTGAGGGCAGGGACACAGATACGCAGTATTTT
TRBJ2-2 | few | - | TRBV24-1 | CATSDRDGGELFF | TGTGCCACCAGTGACCGCGATGGCGGGGAGCTGTTTTTT
TRBJ2-1 | few | - | TRBV7-9 | CASSARGGISYNEQFF | TGTGCCAGCAGCGCCCGTGGGGGAATCTCCTACAATGAGCAGTTCTTC
TRBJ2-1 | - | TRBD2 | TRBV20-1 | CSARGLLAWEQFF | TGCAGTGCTAGGGGACTACTAGCTTGGGAGCAGTTCTTC
TRBJ2-1 | few | TRBD2 | TRBV7-9 | CASSRLAAYNEQFF | TGTGCCAGCAGCCGACTAGCAGCCTACAATGAGCAGTTCTTC
TRBJ2-7 | few | - | TRBV29-1 | CSAGPAGEQYF | TGCAGCGCGGGACCGGCAGGCGAGCAGTACTTC
TRBJ2-1 | - | - | TRBV10-3 | CAISESAQPATYNEQFF | TGTGCCATCAGTGAGTCGGCTCAACCAGCTACATACAATGAGCAGTTCTTC
TRBJ1-1 | - | TRBD1 | TRBV5-1 | CASSLEGYRGSTEAFF | TGCGCCAGCAGCTTGGAGGGGTACAGGGGTAGCACTGAAGCTTTCTTT
TRBJ2-3 | few | TRBD2 | TRBV6-1 | CASSFGLAHTDTQYF | TGTGCCAGCAGCTTTGGACTAGCGCACACAGATACGCAGTATTTT
TRBJ2-7 | - | TRBD1 | TRBV4-2 | CASSQNRGRGEQYF | TGTGCCAGCAGCCAAAACAGGGGGCGGGGTGAGCAGTACTTC
TRBJ2-7 | once | TRBD2 | TRBV28 | CASSLGGSGVYEQYF | TGTGCCAGCAGTTTAGGGGGTAGCGGGGTTTATGAGCAGTACTTC